Following are 26 T cell receptor beta chains from one sample sequenced in a study of CD8+ T cells in alopecia areata. As the sequencing template, cDNA was produced by extracting RNA and reverse transcribing it. Libraries were prepared by immunoSEQ multiplex PCR; TCRdb keeps only in-frame clonotypes and omits some of them. Of 200,000 to 250,000 clones detected, approximately 52% appear once; the ten largest clones hold 0.45%. Sequenced material: CD4+ T cells sorted from blood, taken at week 0. The receptors were sampled from a human donor with alopecia areata.

The V and J genes are TRBV4-2 and TRBJ2-7; 9 bases align to TRBD1. The CDR3 totals 15 residues. Germline V gene lookup returns CDR1 LGHNA and CDR2 YNFKEQ. Germline trimming cut 1 base from V and 6 bases from J; bases unmatched to any gene: 7. CDR3 loop: CASSQGRQGGSEQYF. The CDR3 DNA follows: TGTGCCAGCAGCCAAGGGCGACAGGGGGGGAGCGAGCAGTACTTC.

The chain carries TRBV6-4 and TRBJ1-1; the D is unclear. CDR1 is MRHNA, CDR2 SNTAGT, per germline. This CDR3 spans 14 amino acids. Trimming took 6 bases from V and 1 from J, leaving 12 bases between them. CDR3 residues: CASRKGGWNTEAFF. In DNA, the CDR3 is TGTGCCAGCAGAAAGGGAGGTTGGAACACTGAAGCTTTCTTT.

This clone was found once. V is TRBV30 and J is TRBJ1-1; D call uncertain. CDR3 length: 13 amino acids. Deletions cut 0 bases from V and 4 bases from J, with 9 bases between. CDR1 is GTSNPN and CDR2 is SVGIG in the germline V gene (reference sequence). The DNA of the CDR3 is TGTGCCTGGAGTGTGGCCTTCTTCACTGAAGCTTTCTTT. Translated: CAWSVAFFTEAFF.

The CDR3 loop is CASSQDVTSGANVLTF. For the CDR3, the DNA is TGTGCCAGCAGCCAAGATGTCACATCTGGGGCCAACGTCCTGACTTTC. The gene calls are TRBV7-9 and TRBJ2-6, with D hard to call. Trimming shortened V by 5 bases and J by 1 base, and 12 bases separated the two germline ends. Per the germline V gene, CDR1 is SEHNR and CDR2 is FQNEAQ (reference sequence). The CDR3 spans 16 residues. Full variable domain (remainder filled in from reference TRBV7-9 and TRBJ2-6): DTGVSQNPRHKITKRGQNVTFRCDPISEHNRLYWYRQTLGQGPEFLTYFQNEAQLEKSRLLSDRFSAERPKGSFSTLEIQRTEQGDSAMYLCASSQDVTSGANVLTFGAGSRLTVL.

The chain is built from TRBV19 and TRBJ1-6; no clear D. The length of the CDR3 is 14 residues. The V end was cut by 6 bases, the J end by 7 bases, with 13 bases between. From germline, CDR1 is LNHDA and CDR2 SQIVND (reference sequence). Written as DNA, the CDR3 is TGTGCCAGTAGGTGGAGGACCCCGAATTCACCCCTCCACTTT. It translates to CASRWRTPNSPLHF. The full variable domain, its missing parts supplied by reference TRBV19 and TRBJ1-6, is DGGITQSPKYLFRKEGQNVTLSCEQNLNHDAMYWYRQDPGQGLRLIYYSQIVNDFQKGDIAEGYSVSREKKESFPLTVTSAQKNPTAFYLCASRWRTPNSPLHFGNGTRLTVT.

This chain uses TRBV29-1 with TRBJ1-1; D is perhaps TRBD1 (6 bases). CDR3 length equals 13 residues. The V gene's germline CDR1 is SQVTM and CDR2 ANQGSEA. V lost 7 bases to trimming and J lost 0 bases, with 12 bases between them. The CDR3 is CSARGKMNTEAFF. DNA of the CDR3: TGCAGCGCTAGGGGGAAAATGAACACTGAAGCTTTCTTT.

The chain recombines TRBV9 with TRBJ2-1; D is uncertain. V was clipped by 4 bases and J by 10 bases, with 15 bases between them. This CDR3 is built from 13 residues. Germline V gene data show CDR1 as SGDLS and CDR2 as YYNGEE. CDR3 in amino acids: CASSPRTGYEQFF. The DNA of the CDR3 is TGTGCCAGCAGCCCACGGACCGGCTACGAGCAGTTCTTC.

This clone appeared a few times. The chain combines TRBV10-3 with TRBJ1-2, with a possible D match to TRBD1 (6 bases). The CDR3 loop spans 14 amino acids. Germline V gene lookup returns CDR1 ENHRY and CDR2 SYGVKD. V lost 10 bases, J lost 8 bases, and 23 bases lay in between. The DNA for the CDR3 is TGTGCCACCTCGACAGGCAGACAGCAGGGGGGCTACACCTTC. This sequence encodes CATSTGRQQGGYTF.

A few counts support this clone. This chain joins TRBV29-1 and TRBJ2-7, with TRBD2 identical over 13 bases. The germline V gene has CDR1 SQVTM and CDR2 ANQGSEA. The V gene end was trimmed by 5 bases and the J gene end by 0 bases; junction bases not matched to a gene: 1. The CDR3 length is 14 residues. The DNA of the CDR3 is TGCAGCGTTTGGACTAGCGGGAGCTCCTACGAGCAGTACTTC. This sequence encodes CSVWTSGSSYEQYF.

The chain couples TRBV29-1 to TRBJ1-1; D is unresolved. V was pared by 1 base and J by 2 bases, with 11 bases between. In germline, CDR1 is SQVTM, CDR2 ANQGSEA. There are 14 residues in the CDR3. The CDR3 is CSVEGLNSNTEAFF. The CDR3 DNA reads TGCAGCGTTGAAGGCCTGAACAGTAACACTGAAGCTTTCTTT. Drawing the rest from reference TRBV29-1 and TRBJ1-1, the complete variable domain is SAVISQKPSRDICQRGTSLTIQCQVDSQVTMMFWYRQQPGQSLTLIATANQGSEATYESGFVIDKFPISRPNLTFSTLTVSNMSPEDSSIYLCSVEGLNSNTEAFFGQGTRLTVV.

V is TRBV30 and J is TRBJ1-1, with D tentatively TRBD1 (6 bases). Germline CDR1 reads GTSNPN; CDR2 reads SVGIG (reference sequence). Trimming cost V 4 bases and J 5 bases, with 8 bases left between them. This CDR3 comprises 11 residues. This CDR3 is CAWNRATEAFF. CDR3 DNA sequence: TGTGCCTGGAACAGGGCTACTGAAGCTTTCTTT. The full variable domain, its missing parts supplied by reference TRBV30 and TRBJ1-1, is SQTIHQWPATLVQPVGSPLSLECTVEGTSNPNLYWYRQAAGRGLQLLFYSVGIGQISSEVPQNLSASRPQDRQFILSSKKLLLSDSGFYLCAWNRATEAFFGQGTRLTVV.

J is TRBJ2-7 and V is TRBV6-1, with TRBD2 as a possible D gene (6 bases). V was clipped by 4 bases and J by 0 bases, with 13 bases between them. This CDR3 is built from 15 residues. Looked up from germline, CDR1 is MNHNS and CDR2 is SASEGT. CDR3 DNA: TGTGCCAGCAGTGGTCCCGGAGGGTCCTCCTACGAGCAGTACTTC. This sequence encodes CASSGPGGSSYEQYF.

V gene TRBV29-1 combines with J gene TRBJ2-7; a possible D gene is TRBD1 (6 bases). The CDR3 covers 13 residues. Trimming cost V 6 bases and J 0 bases, with 12 bases left between them. Per the germline V gene, CDR1 is SQVTM and CDR2 is ANQGSEA. This chain's CDR3 is CSVPTGNSYEQYF. CDR3 DNA: TGCAGCGTCCCTACAGGGAACTCCTACGAGCAGTACTTC.

V and J are TRBV12-5 and TRBJ2-1; D uncertain. Germline V gene data show CDR1 as LGHNT and CDR2 as FRNRAP. There are 17 residues in the CDR3. Trimming stripped 0 bases from V and 0 bases from J, with 12 bases between. The CDR3 DNA reads TGTGCTAGTGGTTTGGTACTGGCGGCGCCCTCCTACAATGAGCAGTTCTTC. Its translation: CASGLVLAAPSYNEQFF. Drawing the rest from reference TRBV12-5 and TRBJ2-1, the complete variable domain is DARVTQTPRHKVTEMGQEVTMRCQPILGHNTVFWYRQTMMQGLELLAYFRNRAPLDDSGMPKDRFSAEMPDATLATLKIQPSEPRDSAVYFCASGLVLAAPSYNEQFFGPGTRLTVL.

J is TRBJ2-7 and V is TRBV13; the match to TRBD1 covers 7 bases. With 5 bases clipped from V and 0 bases from J, the junction kept 4 bases outside the gene matches. CDR3 length: 14 residues. Germline V gene sequence: CDR1 PRHDT, CDR2 FYEKMQ (reference sequence). The CDR3 is CASSVRDSSYEQYF. The CDR3 DNA follows: TGTGCCAGCAGCGTCCGGGACAGCTCCTACGAGCAGTACTTC.

Comment on this clone: Other DNA sequences within the sample encode an identical CDR3. J is TRBJ1-2 and V is TRBV4-1; unclear D gene. In germline, CDR1 is MGHRA, CDR2 YSYEKL. V lost 5 bases to trimming and J lost 3 bases, with 16 bases between them. This CDR3 is built from 15 residues. In DNA form, the CDR3 reads TGCGCCAGCAGCAGATATGGGTTAAATGACTATGGCTACACCTTC. Its protein is CASSRYGLNDYGYTF.

Here the CDR3 reads CSVEVGGARNTEAFF. Written as DNA, the CDR3 is TGCAGCGTTGAAGTCGGGGGCGCGAGGAACACTGAAGCTTTCTTT. This chain connects TRBV29-1 to TRBJ1-1, with a tentative D call TRBD1 (6 bases). The CDR3 has 15 residues. Germline CDR1 and CDR2: SQVTM and ANQGSEA. V dropped 1 base and J dropped 1 base, with 13 bases sitting between them.

The chain employs TRBV2 and TRBJ2-1; TRBD2 aligns across 8 bases. V trimming: 6 bases; J trimming: 5 bases; junction bases outside the gene matches: 15. The CDR3 loop spans 17 amino acids. The germline V gene has CDR1 SNHLY and CDR2 FYNNEI. DNA of the CDR3: TGTGCCAGCAGATCCCCACTAGCGGAGAGTGTCGACAATGAGCAGTTCTTC. It is translated as CASRSPLAESVDNEQFF.

This chain joins TRBV10-3 and TRBJ1-1, with D perhaps matching TRBD1 (6 bases). The CDR3 is 13 residues long. The V end lost 6 bases, the J end lost 5 bases, and 13 bases lay between the germline ends. CDR1 and CDR2 from the germline V gene are ENHRY and SYGVKD. The CDR3 nucleotides are TGTGCCATCAGGGGGGCTCCGGTAACTGAAGCTTTCTTT. Residues: CAIRGAPVTEAFF.

V is TRBV30 and J is TRBJ2-7, with 10 bases lining up with TRBD2. Germline V lookup: CDR1 GTSNPN, CDR2 SVGIG (reference sequence). With V trimmed by 5 bases and J by 4 bases, 5 bases remained unmatched. The CDR3 runs to 13 residues. CDR3 bases: TGTGCCTGGTTACTAGCGGGAAGTTACGAGCAGTACTTC. Translated, it gives CAWLLAGSYEQYF.

This rearrangement joins TRBV5-1 to TRBJ1-1; D is perhaps TRBD1 (6 bases). In germline, CDR1 is SGHRS, CDR2 YFSETQ. The CDR3 has 14 residues. V lost 4 bases to trimming and J lost 5 bases, with 15 bases between them. CDR3 amino acids: CASSHEQGGTEAFF. In DNA, the CDR3 is TGCGCCAGCAGCCATGAACAGGGTGGAACTGAAGCTTTCTTT. Full variable domain (missing parts from reference TRBV5-1 and TRBJ1-1): KAGVTQTPRYLIKTRGQQVTLSCSPISGHRSVSWYQQTPGQGLQFLFEYFSETQRNKGNFPGRFSGRQFSNSRSEMNVSTLELGDSALYLCASSHEQGGTEAFFGQGTRLTVV.

J is TRBJ1-4 and V is TRBV11-2; D not resolved. The CDR3 is 13 amino acids. V was pared by 6 bases and J by 3 bases, with 8 bases between. Per the germline V gene, CDR1 is SGHAT and CDR2 is FQNNGV. Here the CDR3 DNA reads TGTGCCAGCAGTTCCCGTCCTAATGAAAAACTGTTTTTT. This codes for CASSSRPNEKLFF.

The chain links TRBV6-5 to TRBJ2-5; D unresolved. The V and J ends lost 3 bases and 5 bases respectively, with 19 bases between them. CDR3 size: 16 residues. Germline V gene data show CDR1 as MNHEY and CDR2 as SVGAGI. CDR3 DNA: TGTGCCAGCAGTTATTCACCGGGTCGACCCCGGGAGACCCAGTACTTC. Its translation: CASSYSPGRPRETQYF.

The CDR3: CSVEPNHEQFF. The CDR3 region has the DNA TGCAGCGTTGAACCCAACCATGAGCAGTTCTTC. This rearrangement joins TRBV29-1 to TRBJ2-1; no firm D call. Trimming left V 2 bases short and J 8 bases short, with 7 bases between. This CDR3 is built from 11 residues. CDR1 and CDR2 (germline): SQVTM, ANQGSEA.

The gene calls are TRBV28 and TRBJ2-7; no firm D call. CDR1 MDHEN and CDR2 SYDVKM come from the germline V gene. The CDR3 loop spans 14 amino acids. Trimming left V 0 bases short and J 2 bases short, with 8 bases between. The CDR3 loop reads CASSLWQVPYEQYF. The CDR3 region has the DNA TGTGCCAGCAGTTTATGGCAGGTTCCCTACGAGCAGTACTTC.

The J gene is TRBJ2-5, the V gene TRBV10-2; 10 bases are shared with TRBD2. The CDR3 consists of 17 residues. V gave up 3 bases and J gave up 5 bases; unmatched junction bases: 12. Germline lookup yields CDR1 WSHSY and CDR2 SAAADI. The CDR3 nucleotides read TGCGCCAGCAGTGAATCCCTCAGCGGGAGGGCCAGGGAGACCCAGTACTTC. Translation gives CASSESLSGRARETQYF.